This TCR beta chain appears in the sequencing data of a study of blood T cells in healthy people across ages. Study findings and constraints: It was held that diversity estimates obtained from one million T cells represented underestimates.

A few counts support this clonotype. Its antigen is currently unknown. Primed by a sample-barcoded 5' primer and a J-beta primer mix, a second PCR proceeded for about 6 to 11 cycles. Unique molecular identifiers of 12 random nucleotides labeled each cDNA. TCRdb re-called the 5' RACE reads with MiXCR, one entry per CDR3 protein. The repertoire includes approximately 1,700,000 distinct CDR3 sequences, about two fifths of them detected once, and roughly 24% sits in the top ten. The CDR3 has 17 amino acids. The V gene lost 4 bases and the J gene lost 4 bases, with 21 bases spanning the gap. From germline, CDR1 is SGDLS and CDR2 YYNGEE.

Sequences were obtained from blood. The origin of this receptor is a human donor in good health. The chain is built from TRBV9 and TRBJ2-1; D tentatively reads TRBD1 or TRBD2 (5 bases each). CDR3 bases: TGTGCCAGCAGCCTAATCTCCTCCTCGGGACCTTACAATGAGCAGTTCTTC. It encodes CASSLISSSGPYNEQFF.